This TCR beta chain was obtained from a study of identical twins. Whole-study findings and limits: Twins' excess sharing was less marked for out-of-frame beta sequences. Those out-of-frame alpha sequences shared by twins showed an excess of low generation probability.

This clonotype was picked up many times. The antigen is not known. This CDR3 has 14 residues. V was clipped by 2 bases and J by 2 bases, with 7 bases between them. In germline, CDR1 is MDHEN, CDR2 SYDVKM. cDNA molecules carried unique molecular identifiers, and template switching added a universal primer site. MiXCR, run by TCRdb on the 5' RACE reads, gives a single entry per CDR3 protein. The sample gives about 330,000 distinct CDR3 sequences, 10% to 15% of which show up once; 7.2% is in the top ten. The same data also contributed to another study, on yellow fever vaccine responses in identical twins.

The sample consisted of CD8+ T cells sorted from blood. The sequence was collected from a woman in her late teens or twenties in good health. The chain recombines TRBV28 with TRBJ2-1, with D perhaps TRBD1 (6 bases). The CDR3 nucleotides read TGTGCCAGCAGTTTAAGGGACACCTACAATGAGCAGTTCTTC. Amino acids: CASSLRDTYNEQFF.